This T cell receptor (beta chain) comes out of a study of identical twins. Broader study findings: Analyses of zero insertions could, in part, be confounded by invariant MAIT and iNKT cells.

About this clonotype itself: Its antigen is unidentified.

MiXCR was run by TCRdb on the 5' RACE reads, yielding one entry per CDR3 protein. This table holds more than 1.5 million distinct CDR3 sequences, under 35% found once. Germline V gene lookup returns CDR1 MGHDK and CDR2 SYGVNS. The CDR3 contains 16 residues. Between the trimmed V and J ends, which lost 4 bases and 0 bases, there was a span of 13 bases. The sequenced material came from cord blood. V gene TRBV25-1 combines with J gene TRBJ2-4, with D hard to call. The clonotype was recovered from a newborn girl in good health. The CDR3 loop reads CASSAVSSLAKNIQYF. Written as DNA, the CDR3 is TGTGCCAGCAGTGCTGTTTCGAGCCTAGCCAAAAACATTCAGTACTTC.